This is a list of T cell receptor beta chains from one sample in a study of tumor and adjacent non-tumor tissue in lung cancer. From the multiplex PCR reads, TCRdb called clonotypes with MiXCR, one entry per CDR3 protein. Altogether about 80,000 distinct CDR3 sequences are present, over 75% being singletons, with the ten largest covering less than 15%. Sequenced input: lung tumor tissue. These receptors all come from a woman between 45 and 60 years old with non-small cell lung cancer. Both conserved end residues are trimmed from each CDR3. The order of the fields is J gene, V gene, CDR3 protein.

TRBJ2-1 | TRBV29-1 | SVEGGSPRSYNEQF
TRBJ2-2 | TRBV29-1 | SGTNGSAGELF
TRBJ2-7 | TRBV4-2 | ASSLTSGSLYDQY
TRBJ2-7 | TRBV11-2 | ASGRGTDEQY
TRBJ2-3 | TRBV4-1 | ASSQDPPGPSGDREGSQY
TRBJ2-5 | TRBV6-6 | ASNYPGSAETQY
TRBJ2-5 | TRBV12-3/TRBV12-4 | DSSLVEGTETQY
TRBJ2-2 | TRBV29-1 | SVEYRGRNTGELF
TRBJ2-1 | TRBV20-1 | SARGGKGRFNVEF
TRBJ1-1 | TRBV7-9 | ASSPYVGSANTEAF
TRBJ2-1 | TRBV11-2 | ASSRDREHEQS